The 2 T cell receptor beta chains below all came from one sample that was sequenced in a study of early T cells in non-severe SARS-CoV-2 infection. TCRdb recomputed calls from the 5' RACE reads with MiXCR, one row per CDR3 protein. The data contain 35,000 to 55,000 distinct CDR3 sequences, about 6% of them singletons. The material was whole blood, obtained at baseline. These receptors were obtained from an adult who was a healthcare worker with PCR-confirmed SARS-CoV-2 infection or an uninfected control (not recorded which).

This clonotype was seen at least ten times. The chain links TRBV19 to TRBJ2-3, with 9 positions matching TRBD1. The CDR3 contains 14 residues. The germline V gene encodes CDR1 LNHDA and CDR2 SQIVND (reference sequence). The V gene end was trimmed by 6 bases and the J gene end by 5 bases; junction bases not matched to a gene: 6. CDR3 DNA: TGTGCCAGTAGCCGGACAGGGGTTTTAGATACGCAGTATTTT. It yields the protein CASSRTGVLDTQYF.

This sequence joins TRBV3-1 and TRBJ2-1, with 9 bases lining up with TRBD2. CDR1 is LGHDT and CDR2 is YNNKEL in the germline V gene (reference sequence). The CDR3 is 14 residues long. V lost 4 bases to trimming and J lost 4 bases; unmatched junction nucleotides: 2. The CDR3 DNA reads TGTGCCAGCAGCCCTAGCGGGAATTACAATGAGCAGTTCTTC. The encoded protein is CASSPSGNYNEQFF.